Following are 27 T cell receptor beta chains from one sample sequenced in a study of cytomegalovirus exposure and HLA in healthy donors. The primer mix had 60 Vbeta and 13 Jbeta primers. Produced via immunoSEQ multiplex PCR; TCRdb's table is partial and in-frame only. The sample yields 95,000 to 120,000 clones, over 75% seen once. Sequencing input: PBMCs. Receptors originate from a young woman in good health and CMV-seronegative.

This chain uses TRBV2 with TRBJ1-5; D gene unclear. The V gene's germline CDR1 is SNHLY and CDR2 FYNNEI. There are 13 residues in the CDR3. Trimming stripped 7 bases from V and 2 bases from J, with 9 bases between. CDR3 sequence (DNA): TGTGCCAGCATCGGAAGCGGCAATCAGCCCCAGCATTTT. Protein product: CASIGSGNQPQHF. Drawing the rest from reference TRBV2 and TRBJ1-5, the complete variable domain is EPEVTQTPSHQVTQMGQEVILRCVPISNHLYFYWYRQILGQKVEFLVSFYNNEISEKSEIFDDQFSVERPDGSNFTLKIRSTKLEDSAMYFCASIGSGNQPQHFGDGTRLSIL.

There are a few counts of this clone. The chain couples TRBV10-3 to TRBJ2-1; unclear D gene. The germline CDR1 and CDR2 sequences are ENHRY and SYGVKD. This CDR3 contains 16 residues. V was cut by 2 bases and J by 0 bases, with 11 bases left in between. CDR3 DNA: TGTGCCATCAGTGAGGTAATGGCAGGCTCCTACAATGAGCAGTTCTTC. Translation gives CAISEVMAGSYNEQFF.

V usage is TRBV7-9 and J usage is TRBJ1-1, with D possibly being TRBD1 (5 bases). V was clipped by 1 base and J by 7 bases, with 13 bases between them. The germline V gene encodes CDR1 SEHNR and CDR2 FQNEAQ (reference sequence). The CDR3 is 14 amino acids. CDR3 bases: TGTGCCAGCAGCTTAGTAGTCACGGGGGATGAAGCTTTCTTT. As protein: CASSLVVTGDEAFF. Full variable domain (outside the CDR3, taken from reference TRBV7-9 and TRBJ1-1): DTGVSQNPRHKITKRGQNVTFRCDPISEHNRLYWYRQTLGQGPEFLTYFQNEAQLEKSRLLSDRFSAERPKGSFSTLEIQRTEQGDSAMYLCASSLVVTGDEAFFGQGTRLTVV.

This rearrangement joins TRBV9 to TRBJ1-4; a weak D match, TRBD1 (6 bases). Germline V CDR1 and CDR2: SGDLS, YYNGEE. This CDR3 spans 15 amino acids. V was clipped by 4 bases and J by 10 bases, with 20 bases between them. The CDR3 is CASSPLRGGTGKLFF. The CDR3 coding sequence is TGTGCCAGCAGCCCGCTGAGGGGGGGAACGGGAAAACTGTTTTTT.

The V gene is TRBV5-6, the J gene TRBJ1-1; D gene unclear. The ends were cut back, 0 bases at V and 5 bases at J, with 8 bases in the middle. This CDR3 is 13 amino acids long. The germline CDR1 and CDR2 sequences are SGHDT and YYEEEE. In DNA form, the CDR3 reads TGTGCCAGCAGCTTGGGGCTAGGAACTGAAGCTTTCTTT. Its protein is CASSLGLGTEAFF.

The chain recombines TRBV30 with TRBJ1-6; 9 bases map to TRBD1. V was pared by 1 base and J by 5 bases, with 3 bases of the junction left unmatched. The CDR3 consists of 15 residues. CDR1 is GTSNPN, CDR2 SVGIG, per germline (reference sequence). CDR3 sequence: CAWSGGTGNNSPLHF. Written as DNA, the CDR3 is TGTGCCTGGAGTGGCGGGACAGGGAATAATTCACCCCTCCACTTT.

The chain is built from TRBV28 and TRBJ2-2, with TRBD1 identical over 7 bases. Germline loops: CDR1 MDHEN, CDR2 SYDVKM. V shed 7 bases, J shed 2 bases, and the junction held 10 bases outside the gene matches. CDR3 size: 16 residues. This chain's CDR3 is CASTPGQITNTGELFF. Written as DNA, the CDR3 is TGTGCCAGCACCCCGGGACAGATAACAAACACCGGGGAGCTGTTTTTT.

The V call is TRBV5-1, the J call TRBJ1-1; the D is unclear. This CDR3 is built from 14 residues. In germline, CDR1 is SGHRS, CDR2 YFSETQ. The ends were cut back, 1 base at V and 2 bases at J, with 9 bases in the middle. The CDR3 region is CASSLLQVNTEAFF. CDR3 DNA: TGCGCCAGCAGCTTGCTGCAGGTAAACACTGAAGCTTTCTTT.

The rearrangement uses TRBV28 and TRBJ2-1; 7 bases match TRBD1. Per germline, CDR1 MDHEN and CDR2 SYDVKM. The junction had 3 bases not matched to a gene; V was cut back by 7 bases and J by 6 bases. CDR3 size: 12 residues. CDR3 nucleotides: TGTGCCAGCACCACAGGGGTCAATGAGCAGTTCTTC. Translation gives CASTTGVNEQFF.

This chain connects TRBV12-5 to TRBJ1-2; 7 nucleotides agree with TRBD1. V shed 6 bases and J 3 bases; nucleotides not matched to a gene: 10. The CDR3 has 15 residues. Germline V gene lookup returns CDR1 LGHNT and CDR2 FRNRAP. The CDR3 DNA follows: TGTGCTAGTGGGAAGGGGACAGAGACCGACTATGGCTACACCTTC. Translating gives CASGKGTETDYGYTF.

The chain is built from TRBV6-4 and TRBJ2-2, with 9 bases that match TRBD2. The CDR3 length is 16 residues. CDR1 MRHNA and CDR2 SNTAGT come from the germline V gene. The V gene end was trimmed by 0 bases and the J gene end by 1 base; junction bases not matched to a gene: 0. The CDR3 spells CASSDSLAGNTGELFF. The CDR3 DNA reads TGTGCCAGCAGTGACTCACTAGCGGGGAACACCGGGGAGCTGTTTTTT.

The chain carries TRBV7-6 and TRBJ2-1, with D maybe TRBD1 (5 bases). The germline V gene encodes CDR1 SGHVS and CDR2 FNYEAQ. Deletions cut 1 base from V and 7 bases from J, with 11 bases between. The CDR3 runs to 14 residues. CDR3 residues: CASSLGGPSNEQFF. The DNA for the CDR3 is TGTGCCAGCAGCTTAGGGGGCCCCTCGAATGAGCAGTTCTTC.

V is TRBV28 and J is TRBJ1-2; D is ambiguous. The V end lost 5 bases, the J end lost 0 bases, and 13 bases lay between the germline ends. There are 15 residues in the CDR3. The germline V gene encodes CDR1 MDHEN and CDR2 SYDVKM. CDR3 loop: CASSGQWEPNYGYTF. The CDR3, as DNA: TGTGCCAGCAGTGGCCAGTGGGAGCCTAACTATGGCTACACCTTC.

V gene TRBV20-1 combines with J gene TRBJ2-1; tentatively, D is TRBD2 (5 bases). Germline V gene sequence: CDR1 DFQATT, CDR2 SNEGSKA (reference sequence). CDR3 length: 11 amino acids. V lost 5 bases and J 9 bases, leaving 11 bases between the germline ends. The CDR3 region has the DNA TGCAGTGCTTCATTAGCGAGTGAGCAGTTCTTC. It specifies CSASLASEQFF.

Concerning this clone: A read error is likely, as this CDR3 ends without the conserved phenylalanine or tryptophan. The V call is TRBV7-2, the J call TRBJ2-4; D call uncertain. Trimming left V 7 bases short and J 3 bases short, with 4 bases between. Germline V gene data show CDR1 as SGHTA and CDR2 as FQGNSA. The CDR3 spans 11 residues. In DNA form, the CDR3 reads TGTGCCAGCACCGACAAAAACATTCAGTACCTC. Translation: CASTDKNIQYL.

The chain links TRBV12-5 to TRBJ2-3, with D possibly TRBD2 on 7 matching bases. V dropped 2 bases and J dropped 4 bases, with 16 bases sitting between them. CDR1 LGHNT and CDR2 FRNRAP come from the germline V gene. The CDR3 covers 16 residues. The DNA for the CDR3 is TGTGCTAGTGGTTTGCCACGAAGGGGGGGCCCAGATACGCAGTATTTT. Translating gives CASGLPRRGGPDTQYF.

The J gene is TRBJ2-7, the V gene TRBV15, with D unclear. The CDR3 runs to 14 residues. From germline, CDR1 is LNHNV and CDR2 YYDKDF (reference sequence). Between the trimmed V and J ends, which lost 5 bases and 5 bases, there was a span of 16 bases. The CDR3 sequence is CATSENDSPHEQYV. Written as DNA, the CDR3 is TGTGCCACCAGCGAAAACGACTCTCCCCACGAGCAGTACGTC.

The chain links TRBV5-4 to TRBJ2-1, with D tentatively TRBD2 (5 bases). Germline loops: CDR1 SGHNT, CDR2 YYREEE (reference sequence). CDR3 size: 13 residues. The ends were cut back, 1 base at V and 15 bases at J, with 17 bases in the middle. The CDR3 DNA sequence: TGTGCCAGCAGCTTGTTCGGGGATCCAGCCAGGTTCTTC. Translation: CASSLFGDPARFF.

The V call is TRBV7-9, the J call TRBJ1-1; perhaps TRBD1 as D (6 bases). Germline CDR1 reads SEHNR; CDR2 reads FQNEAQ (reference sequence). This CDR3 is 16 amino acids long. Trimming took 2 bases from V and 1 from J, leaving 14 bases between them. As DNA, the CDR3 is TGTGCCAGCAGCTTATGGACGGGACATAGGAACACTGAAGCTTTCTTT. Protein product: CASSLWTGHRNTEAFF.

The rearrangement joins TRBV28 to TRBJ1-2; 11 bases match TRBD1. Germline V CDR1 and CDR2: MDHEN, SYDVKM. V lost 7 bases and J lost 8; bases outside the gene matches: 9. The CDR3 has 14 amino acids. The CDR3 reads CASKLDRGPTGYTF. Written as DNA, the CDR3 is TGTGCCAGCAAACTGGACAGGGGGCCGACGGGCTACACCTTC.

This CDR3 reads CASSRKGWVGNTIYF. CDR3 bases: TGTGCCAGCAGTAGAAAGGGGTGGGTAGGAAACACCATATATTTT. The J gene is TRBJ1-3, the V gene TRBV28, with a weak D call TRBD1 (5 bases). The CDR3 consists of 15 residues. The germline CDR1 and CDR2 sequences are MDHEN and SYDVKM. Trimming removed 5 bases at V and 4 bases at J, with 15 bases between.

The chain links TRBV4-1 to TRBJ2-1, with 10 bases matching TRBD2. Germline assignment: CDR1 MGHRA and CDR2 YSYEKL. The CDR3 spans 17 residues. V lost 1 base to trimming and J lost 2 bases; unmatched junction nucleotides: 5. This CDR3 reads CASSQGLAGVTYNEQFF. CDR3 sequence (DNA): TGCGCCAGCAGCCAAGGCCTAGCGGGGGTCACCTACAATGAGCAGTTCTTC.

The chain carries TRBV10-2 and TRBJ1-3, with D possibly matching TRBD1 (6 bases). Germline V gene sequence: CDR1 WSHSY, CDR2 SAAADI. CDR3 size: 14 residues. The ends were cut back, 6 bases at V and 4 bases at J, with 13 bases in the middle. CDR3 DNA sequence: TGCGCCAGCAGCAACAGGGAGTCGGGAAACACCATATATTTT. Translated, it gives CASSNRESGNTIYF.

The V and J genes are TRBV7-9 and TRBJ2-7; a possible D gene is TRBD1 (5 bases). This CDR3 contains 12 residues. The germline gives CDR1 SEHNR, CDR2 FQNEAQ (reference sequence). The CDR3 region has the DNA TGTGCCTGCAGCTTGGGGCTTTACGAGCAGTACGTC. Amino acid sequence: CACSLGLYEQYV.

The V call is TRBV5-6, the J call TRBJ1-2, with a tentative D call TRBD1 (6 bases). From germline, CDR1 is SGHDT and CDR2 YYEEEE. CDR3 length equals 13 residues. V was pared by 3 bases and J by 5 bases, with 11 bases between. As DNA, the CDR3 is TGTGCCAGCAGCTCGGGACACTCGTATGGCTACACCTTC. This codes for CASSSGHSYGYTF.

The chain couples TRBV29-1 to TRBJ2-7; 10 bases map to TRBD2. V dropped 6 bases and J dropped 3; count of bases not matched to a gene: 5. Germline values: CDR1 SQVTM, CDR2 ANQGSEA. The CDR3 sequence is 13 residues long. CDR3 coding DNA: TGCAGCGTCAGACCTAGCGGGAGCTACGAGCAGTACTTC. As protein: CSVRPSGSYEQYF.

The chain has TRBV6-1 and TRBJ1-1, with 7 bases that match TRBD1. J lost 5 bases, V lost 4 bases, and 7 bases had no gene match. This CDR3 has 14 residues. The germline CDR1 and CDR2 sequences are MNHNS and SASEGT. CDR3 residues: CASSAPGQLTEAFF. The CDR3 region has the DNA TGTGCCAGCAGTGCCCCGGGACAGTTAACTGAAGCTTTCTTT.